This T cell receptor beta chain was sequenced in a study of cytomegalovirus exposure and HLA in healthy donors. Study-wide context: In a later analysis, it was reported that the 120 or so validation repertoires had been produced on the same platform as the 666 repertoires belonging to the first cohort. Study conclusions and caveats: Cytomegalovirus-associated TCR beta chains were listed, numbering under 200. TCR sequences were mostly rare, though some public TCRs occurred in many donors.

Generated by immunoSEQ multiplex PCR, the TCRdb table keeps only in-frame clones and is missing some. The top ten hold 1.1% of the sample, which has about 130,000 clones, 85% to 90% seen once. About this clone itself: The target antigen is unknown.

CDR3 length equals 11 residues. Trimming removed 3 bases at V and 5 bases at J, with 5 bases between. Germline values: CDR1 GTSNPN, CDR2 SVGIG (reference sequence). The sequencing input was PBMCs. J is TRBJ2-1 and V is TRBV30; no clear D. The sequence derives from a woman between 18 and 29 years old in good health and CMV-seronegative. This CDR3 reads CAWSRDNEQFF. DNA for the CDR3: TGTGCCTGGAGCCGGGACAATGAGCAGTTCTTC.